This record covers a single TCR beta chain. The antigen this receptor binds is unknown. Per-base qualities were not stored, and no clone one base away is much larger. The CDR3, cysteine through valine, is 14 amino acids long. Only the CDR3 part of the read is kept: 42 bases, read in frame from the first base. The sequencer was an Illumina NovaSeq 6000. cDNA libraries for TCRalpha and TCRbeta were prepared by 5'RACE using constant-segment primers, with sample barcodes and unique molecular identifiers added. Trizol reagent was used to extract RNA from every sample. Libraries were amplified in two PCR steps, with a second sample barcode and Illumina TruSeq adapters added in the second step. Sequencing of the libraries was done on an Illumina NovaSeq, producing 2 x 150 bp paired-end reads. Turning to the authors' computational methods: With migec v1.2.7, reads were demultiplexed and then collapsed into UMI-guided consensus sequences. Using mixcr v2.1.11, the UMI consensuses were aligned to TRA and TRB V and J templates and assembled into clonotypes. A clonotype was counted as expanded or contracted only when both edgeR and NoisET called the clonotype significant, with the noise models trained on biological replicates. For edgeR calls, the thresholds were a false discovery rate-adjusted p below 0.01 and a log2 fold-change of 1. As an exploratory analysis of dynamics, max-normalized trajectories of the 1000 most abundant clonotypes were examined with PCA combined with hierarchical clustering. The CD4 or CD8 phenotype of responding clones was assigned using the separately sequenced CD4+ and CD8+ repertoires. TCRdb handled the public reads itself, with Q25 trimming in fastp and clone calling in MiXCR, and kept productive beta chains. Each CDR3 protein appears once, grouped with its most common genes and DNA. Clone size and V and J calls follow TCRdb, not the original study. Present in this sample are about 400,000 distinct CDR3 sequences, roughly 15% of which were seen just once. The ten biggest clones cover 20% to 25% of the sample.

PBMCs were isolated by Ficoll-Paque density gradient centrifugation. The data were obtained in a study of T-cell memory formation after mild COVID-19 (TCRdb year 2021). At the level of the whole study: TCR sequence clusters from the two donors were found to be largely donor specific. Longitudinal TCRalpha and TCRbeta repertoire sequencing tracked T-cell clones expanding and contracting after mild COVID-19 in a couple of donors. Two young, previously healthy adult volunteers, one female and one male, were included in the cohort. The paper as a whole reports these results and caveats: Balanced CD4/CD8 phenotypes were observed for clones contracting from day 15 to 85, whereas a bias towards CD4+ was observed for a second wave of clones expanding from day 15 to 37. The study covered only a couple of mild cases, and larger cohorts including severe cases with pre-infection samples were considered necessary. Some responding clones were detected in pre-infection memory, suggesting pre-existing cross-reactive memory T cells joined the SARS-CoV-2 response. Contracting CD4+ clones appeared mostly in the CM and EM memory subsets, whereas CD8+ clones were enriched in EMRA. The second-wave clones that peaked on day 37 were not confirmed to be SARS-CoV-2 specific.

The sequence is built from TRBV21-1 and TRBJ2-7; the table's D call, TRBD1, was not checked against the DNA. TRBV21-1 is described as a pseudogene. Sample: PBMCs or a T cell subset sorted from them (not recorded which). This TCR came from a man between 18 and 29 years old who had mild COVID-19 (a few samples of this study predate the infection). The sample titles of this study are shuffled in the database, so cell type and time point are left out; the donor was told from shared clones. The nucleotide sequence is given as TGTGCCAGCAGCAAAGTGGGACAGTGGGAAGAGCAGTACGTC. Translated, this is CASSKVGQWEEQYV.